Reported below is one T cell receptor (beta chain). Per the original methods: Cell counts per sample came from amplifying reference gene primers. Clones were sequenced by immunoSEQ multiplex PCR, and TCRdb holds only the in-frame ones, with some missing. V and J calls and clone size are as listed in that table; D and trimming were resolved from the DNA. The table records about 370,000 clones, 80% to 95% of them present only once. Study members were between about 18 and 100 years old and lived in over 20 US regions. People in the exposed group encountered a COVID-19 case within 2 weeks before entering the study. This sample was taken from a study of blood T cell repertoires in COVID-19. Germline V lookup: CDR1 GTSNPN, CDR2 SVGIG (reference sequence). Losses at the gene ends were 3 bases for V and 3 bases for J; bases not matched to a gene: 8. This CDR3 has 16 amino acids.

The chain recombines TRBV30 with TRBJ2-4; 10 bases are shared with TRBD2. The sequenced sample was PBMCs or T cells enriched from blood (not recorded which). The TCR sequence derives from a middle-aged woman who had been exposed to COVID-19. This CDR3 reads CAWRAAGGPVKNIQYF. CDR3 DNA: TGTGCCTGGAGGGCAGCGGGGGGGCCGGTCAAAAACATTCAGTACTTC.